Presented here are 2 T cell receptor beta chains from one specimen sequenced in a study of blood T cells in healthy people across ages. Using a J-beta primer mix together with a sample-barcoded 5' primer, a second PCR was run for 7 to 11 cycles. TCRdb independently ran MiXCR on the 5' RACE reads; one entry per CDR3 protein. The sample includes hundreds of thousands of distinct CDR3 sequences, approximately 30% of them seen just once. Specimen: blood. The receptors originated from a woman of 80 years or more in good health.

The genes are TRBV9 and TRBJ1-2; D remains ambiguous. V lost 3 bases and J 8 bases, leaving 14 bases between the germline ends. This CDR3 has 13 amino acids. Germline V gene lookup returns CDR1 SGDLS and CDR2 YYNGEE. The CDR3, as DNA: TGTGCCAGCAGCGCCCCTTTGGGTGGAGGCTACACCTTC. Translation gives CASSAPLGGGYTF.

V and J are TRBV27 and TRBJ2-7; 8 nucleotides match TRBD2. The germline V gene encodes CDR1 MNHEY and CDR2 SMNVEV (reference sequence). Trimming removed 2 bases from V and 7 bases from J; junction bases left unmatched: 22. The CDR3 is made up of 19 amino acids. The CDR3 here is CASSLEGPGGWGGPNEQYF. The CDR3, as DNA: TGTGCCAGCAGTTTAGAGGGACCGGGGGGGTGGGGCGGACCCAATGAGCAGTACTTC.